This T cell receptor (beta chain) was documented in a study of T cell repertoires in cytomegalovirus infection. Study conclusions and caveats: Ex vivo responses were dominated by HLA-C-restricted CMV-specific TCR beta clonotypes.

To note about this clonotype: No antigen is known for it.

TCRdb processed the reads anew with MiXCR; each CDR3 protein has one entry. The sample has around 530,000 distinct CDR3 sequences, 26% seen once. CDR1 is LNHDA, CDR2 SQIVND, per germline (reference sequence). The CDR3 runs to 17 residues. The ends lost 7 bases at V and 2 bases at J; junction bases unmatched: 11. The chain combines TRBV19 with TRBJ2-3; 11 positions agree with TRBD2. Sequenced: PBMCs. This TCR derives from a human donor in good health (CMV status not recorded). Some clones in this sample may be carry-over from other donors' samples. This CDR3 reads CASTPAGTSGITDTQYF. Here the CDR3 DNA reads TGTGCCAGTACCCCGGCGGGGACTAGCGGTATCACAGATACGCAGTATTTT.